The next 32 T cell receptor beta chains were all read from a single sample in a study of T cells in Graves' hyperthyroidism and ophthalmopathy. From RNA transcripts, TCR beta CDR3 regions were amplified. Researchers ran a first-round RT-PCR on the TCR CDR3 using the HTBI primer set. TCRdb reprocessed the multiplex PCR reads with MiXCR, giving one entry per CDR3 protein. The table lists around 260,000 distinct CDR3 sequences, around 25% of them singletons, with about 25% in the top ten. Sequenced input: blood. The receptors originated from a man aged 40-55 years with Graves' hyperthyroidism that later progressed to Graves' ophthalmopathy.

Many counts were recorded for this clonotype. V is TRBV7-3 and J is TRBJ1-1; D not certain. With 2 bases removed from V and 1 base from J, the gap between germline ends came to 8 bases. Germline loops: CDR1 SGHTA, CDR2 FQGTGA. The CDR3 spans 14 residues. The CDR3 loop reads CASSLYRENTEAFF. CDR3 in DNA: TGTGCCAGCAGCTTATACCGGGAGAACACTGAAGCTTTCTTT.

The chain recombines TRBV7-2 with TRBJ2-5; TRBD1 might be the D (6 bases). The ends were cut back, 2 bases at V and 1 base at J, with 8 bases in the middle. Per germline, CDR1 SGHTA and CDR2 FQGNSA. The CDR3 length is 14 residues. As DNA, the CDR3 is TGTGCCAGCAGCTTAAGGGGGAGCCAAGAGACCCAGTACTTC. Residues: CASSLRGSQETQYF. Variable domain in full (rest from reference TRBV7-2 and TRBJ2-5): GAGVSQSPSNKVTEKGKDVELRCDPISGHTALYWYRQSLGQGLEFLIYFQGNSAPDKSGLPSDRFSAERTGGSVSTLTIQRTQQEDSAVYLCASSLRGSQETQYFGPGTRLLVL.

This clonotype came up many times. The V gene is TRBV6-5, the J gene TRBJ2-5; 13 bases fit TRBD2. CDR3 length: 15 residues. The junction had 3 bases not matched to a gene; V was cut back by 5 bases and J by 3 bases. Per the germline V gene, CDR1 is MNHEY and CDR2 is SVGAGI. CDR3 in amino acids: CASSPGLAGEETQYF. The CDR3 DNA sequence: TGTGCCAGCAGTCCCGGACTAGCGGGAGAAGAGACCCAGTACTTC.

The chain recombines TRBV5-1 with TRBJ2-7; no clear D gene. Between the trimmed V and J ends, which lost 4 bases and 3 bases, there was a span of 14 bases. The CDR3 extends over 14 amino acids. CDR1 SGHRS and CDR2 YFSETQ come from the germline V gene. CDR3 nucleotides: TGCGCCAGCAGCCGCACCTCAGACGGCTACGAGCAGTACTTC. This gives the protein CASSRTSDGYEQYF. Filled out from reference TRBV5-1 and TRBJ2-7, the complete variable domain reads KAGVTQTPRYLIKTRGQQVTLSCSPISGHRSVSWYQQTPGQGLQFLFEYFSETQRNKGNFPGRFSGRQFSNSRSEMNVSTLELGDSALYLCASSRTSDGYEQYFGPGTRLTVT.

The table lists this clonotype with many counts. This chain links TRBV5-1 with TRBJ1-5, with D perhaps matching TRBD1 (6 bases). V was cut by 0 bases and J by 9 bases, with 10 bases left in between. The CDR3 totals 13 residues. Germline lookup yields CDR1 SGHRS and CDR2 YFSETQ. The CDR3 reads CASSLAGTWPQHF. The CDR3 DNA is TGCGCCAGCAGCTTGGCTGGGACATGGCCCCAGCATTTT.

Ten or more counts support this clonotype. CDR3 coding DNA: TGTGCCAGCTCTATCGGGGGTACGACCTATGGCTACACCTTC. This sequence encodes CASSIGGTTYGYTF. This chain uses TRBV12-3 or TRBV12-4 with TRBJ1-2; D might be TRBD1 (5 bases). This CDR3 comprises 14 residues. V lost 8 bases, J lost 4 bases, and 17 bases lay in between.

This clonotype was counted many times. This chain joins TRBV20-1 and TRBJ2-7, with a tentative D call TRBD2 (6 bases). V shed 3 bases and J shed 7 bases, with 22 bases lying between them. CDR3 size: 15 residues. CDR1 DFQATT and CDR2 SNEGSKA come from the germline V gene (reference sequence). DNA for the CDR3: TGCAGTGCTAGTAAACCAGACAGAGCACGGGGGGAGCAGTACTTC. Residues: CSASKPDRARGEQYF.

The gene calls are TRBV12-3 or TRBV12-4 and TRBJ1-2; 7 bases are shared with TRBD1. The CDR3 loop spans 14 amino acids. V was pared by 7 bases and J by 7 bases, with 12 bases of the junction left unmatched. CDR3 sequence reads: CASTLGGASSGYTF. The CDR3 bases are TGTGCCAGCACCCTAGGGGGCGCTTCGTCTGGCTACACCTTC.

The DNA of the CDR3 is TGTGCCAGCAGCGCTCTCAACAGGGGGAACGAGCAGTACTTC. Protein sequence: CASSALNRGNEQYF. The chain recombines TRBV6-1 with TRBJ2-7; TRBD1 agrees at 8 bases. The germline CDR1 and CDR2 sequences are MNHNS and SASEGT. V lost 6 bases to trimming and J lost 5 bases; unmatched junction nucleotides: 9. The CDR3 is 14 amino acids.

This clonotype occurred a few times. The chain recombines TRBV6-2 or TRBV6-3 with TRBJ1-5; possibly TRBD1 for D (5 bases). CDR1 is MNHEY and CDR2 is SVGEGT in the germline V gene. The CDR3 runs to 14 residues. Trimming removed 1 base at V and 6 bases at J, with 10 bases between. CDR3 sequence reads: CASSYYGAGQPQHF. The CDR3 DNA reads as TGTGCCAGCAGTTACTATGGGGCGGGTCAGCCCCAGCATTTT.

This clonotype was seen at least ten times. The chain carries TRBV6-4 and TRBJ1-5, with a tentative D call TRBD1 (5 bases). In germline, CDR1 is MRHNA, CDR2 SNTAGT. Trimming left V 5 bases short and J 0 bases short, with 17 bases between. This CDR3 spans 17 amino acids. CDR3 region: CASSLTRDLYSNQPQHF. For the CDR3, the DNA is TGTGCCAGCAGTCTAACGCGGGACTTATATAGCAATCAGCCCCAGCATTTT.

At least ten counts were recorded for this clonotype. The chain is built from TRBV18 and TRBJ2-7; weak D call: TRBD1 (5 bases). CDR1 is KGHSH, CDR2 LQKENI, per germline. V was pared by 5 bases and J by 4 bases, with 9 bases between. This CDR3 has 12 amino acids. DNA for the CDR3: TGTGCCAGCTCAGCAGGGTGGTACGAGCAGTACTTC. Amino acid sequence: CASSAGWYEQYF.

This clonotype has at least ten counts. This chain uses TRBV5-5 with TRBJ1-1, with D perhaps TRBD1 (5 bases). The germline V gene encodes CDR1 SGHKS and CDR2 YYEKEE (reference sequence). This CDR3 contains 16 residues. With 0 bases removed from V and 7 bases from J, the gap between germline ends came to 19 bases. The CDR3 sequence is CASSLGRGTGRGEAFF. CDR3 nucleotide sequence: TGTGCCAGCAGCTTGGGCCGAGGAACAGGAAGGGGTGAAGCTTTCTTT.

This clonotype has just one count. The V call is TRBV11-1, the J call TRBJ2-7; 9 positions agree with TRBD2. CDR3 length: 19 residues. Germline loops: CDR1 SGHAT, CDR2 FQDESV (reference sequence). With V trimmed by 0 bases and J by 0 bases, 12 bases remained unmatched. The CDR3 here is CASSLALFEREAPSYEQYF. Written as DNA, the CDR3 is TGTGCCAGCAGCTTAGCGCTATTTGAGCGGGAGGCCCCCTCCTACGAGCAGTACTTC.

The V and J genes are TRBV19 and TRBJ1-5; 9 positions agree with TRBD1. The CDR3 totals 16 residues. In germline, CDR1 is LNHDA, CDR2 SQIVND (reference sequence). V lost 6 bases and J lost 3; bases outside the gene matches: 9. The CDR3 sequence: CASSSGQGINNQPQHF. The CDR3 region has the DNA TGTGCCAGTAGCTCGGGACAGGGAATTAACAATCAGCCCCAGCATTTT.

Many counts were recorded for this clonotype. The chain uses TRBV7-3 and TRBJ1-2, with D possibly being TRBD1 (6 bases). This CDR3 is 14 amino acids long. V lost 5 bases, J lost 6 bases, and 16 bases lay in between. Germline V gene sequence: CDR1 SGHTA, CDR2 FQGTGA. CDR3 DNA: TGTGCCAGCAGCCCGGGGGGCGGGAGTGATGGCTACACCTTC. Translated, it gives CASSPGGGSDGYTF.

This clonotype came up many times. The chain uses TRBV5-1 and TRBJ2-7; D gene ambiguous. Trimming removed 3 bases at V and 2 bases at J, with 9 bases between. The CDR3 runs to 13 residues. Germline lookup yields CDR1 SGHRS and CDR2 YFSETQ. This CDR3 is CASSSDGPYEQYF. DNA for the CDR3: TGCGCCAGCAGCTCGGACGGCCCCTACGAGCAGTACTTC.

This clonotype showed up many times. The rearrangement uses TRBV6-5 and TRBJ1-2; 10 nucleotides agree with TRBD1. V shed 4 bases and J 5 bases; nucleotides not matched to a gene: 10. The length of the CDR3 is 16 residues. CDR1 MNHEY and CDR2 SVGAGI come from the germline V gene. The CDR3 spells CASSSHLTGGAYGYTF. CDR3 in DNA: TGTGCCAGCAGTTCTCACCTGACAGGGGGCGCTTATGGCTACACCTTC.

The chain couples TRBV29-1 to TRBJ1-1; D ambiguous. This CDR3 region has 13 residues. V was cut by 1 base and J by 7 bases, with 13 bases left in between. Germline V gene sequence: CDR1 SQVTM, CDR2 ANQGSEA. DNA for the CDR3: TGCAGCGTTGAAGTTTCCGGTAATTATGAAGCTTTCTTT. It specifies CSVEVSGNYEAFF.

This clonotype came up many times. This sequence joins TRBV30 and TRBJ1-6; maybe TRBD1 (5 bases). Per the germline V gene, CDR1 is GTSNPN and CDR2 is SVGIG (reference sequence). V was clipped by 0 bases and J by 7 bases, with 13 bases between them. The CDR3 is made up of 15 amino acids. CDR3: CAWSVPGGGNSPLHF. As DNA, the CDR3 is TGTGCCTGGAGTGTACCTGGGGGGGGAAATTCACCCCTCCACTTT.

This clonotype has just a few counts. The chain uses TRBV28 and TRBJ2-4, with 7 bases matching TRBD1. The germline V gene encodes CDR1 MDHEN and CDR2 SYDVKM. There are 12 residues in the CDR3. The V segment lost 11 bases and the J segment 5 bases; nucleotides outside the gene matches: 6. As DNA, the CDR3 is TGTGCCGCACGGGACAGCCAAAACATTCAGTACTTC. This gives the protein CAARDSQNIQYF.

The chain employs TRBV5-1 and TRBJ2-2, with 10 positions matching TRBD2. There are 16 residues in the CDR3. V lost 1 base to trimming and J lost 5 bases; unmatched junction nucleotides: 5. Germline loops: CDR1 SGHRS, CDR2 YFSETQ. This CDR3 reads CASSLSTSGKTGELFF. Here the CDR3 DNA reads TGCGCCAGCAGCTTGTCTACTAGCGGGAAGACCGGGGAGCTGTTTTTT.

This clonotype has more than one count but fewer than ten. The rearrangement joins TRBV18 to TRBJ1-2; D is possibly TRBD1 (6 bases). V was shortened by 3 bases and J by 0 bases, with 14 bases between the two germline ends. Germline CDR1 KGHSH, CDR2 LQKENI. This CDR3 has 16 amino acids. The CDR3 region has the DNA TGTGCCAGCTCACCGTCGCCTCCAGGGGCTAACTATGGCTACACCTTC. Translating gives CASSPSPPGANYGYTF.

The rearrangement joins TRBV7-8 to TRBJ1-1; D gene ambiguous. V lost 3 bases, J lost 5 bases, and 4 bases lay in between. The germline gives CDR1 SGHVS, CDR2 FQNEAQ. The CDR3 runs 11 residues. CDR3: CASSFETEAFF. The CDR3 DNA reads as TGTGCCAGCAGCTTTGAGACTGAAGCTTTCTTT.

This clonotype was counted at least ten times. This rearrangement joins TRBV7-3 to TRBJ2-7, with 9 positions matching TRBD2. The trim removed 6 bases at V and 0 bases at J, leaving 6 bases unmatched. Germline V gene lookup returns CDR1 SGHTA and CDR2 FQGTGA. The CDR3 has 15 amino acids. The CDR3 loop reads CASSPSGASSYEQYF. DNA for the CDR3: TGTGCCAGCAGTCCTAGCGGGGCAAGCTCCTACGAGCAGTACTTC. The variable domain in full, with the rest retrieved from reference TRBV7-3 and TRBJ2-7, is GAGVSQTPSNKVTEKGKYVELRCDPISGHTALYWYRQSLGQGPEFLIYFQGTGAADDSGLPNDRFFAVRPEGSVSTLKIQRTERGDSAVYLCASSPSGASSYEQYFGPGTRLTVT.

This clonotype was counted only a few times. The chain has TRBV5-1 and TRBJ2-7; 9 bases line up with TRBD1. With V trimmed by 0 bases and J by 2 bases, 6 bases remained unmatched. This CDR3 has 16 residues. Germline assignment: CDR1 SGHRS and CDR2 YFSETQ. For the CDR3, the DNA is TGCGCCAGCAGCTTGGCCGGACAGGGGAGACCCTACGAGCAGTACTTC. Encoded protein: CASSLAGQGRPYEQYF.

Ten or more counts support this clonotype. This chain uses TRBV29-1 with TRBJ2-7; D is unresolved. Germline V gives CDR1 SQVTM, CDR2 ANQGSEA. The CDR3 is 15 residues long. The ends were cut back, 4 bases at V and 2 bases at J, with 18 bases in the middle. CDR3 residues: CSVASIRLAAYEQYF. CDR3 DNA sequence: TGCAGCGTTGCATCTATACGTCTGGCCGCCTACGAGCAGTACTTC.

Many counts were recorded for this clonotype. The gene calls are TRBV9 and TRBJ1-2, with TRBD1 matching over 9 bases. Unmatched junction bases numbered 6, after V lost 2 bases and J lost 4 bases. The CDR3 is 15 amino acids. The germline V gene encodes CDR1 SGDLS and CDR2 YYNGEE. The chain's CDR3 is CASSVGQGIVYGYTF. As DNA, the CDR3 is TGTGCCAGCAGCGTCGGACAGGGGATTGTCTATGGCTACACCTTC.

In this sample, this clonotype turned up many times. This sequence joins TRBV6-5 and TRBJ2-5; TRBD1 might be the D (6 bases). Germline values: CDR1 MNHEY, CDR2 SVGAGI. V lost 6 bases to trimming and J lost 0 bases, with 14 bases between them. The CDR3 has 15 residues. The CDR3 nucleotides read TGTGCCAGCAGACCGACAGGAATGTACCAAGAGACCCAGTACTTC. It translates to CASRPTGMYQETQYF.

The chain is built from TRBV6-1 and TRBJ1-6; D is undetermined. The CDR3 is made up of 14 amino acids. Trimming pared 2 bases from V and 9 bases from J, leaving 11 bases between. Germline CDR1 reads MNHNS; CDR2 reads SASEGT. The CDR3 coding sequence is TGTGCCAGCAGTGAACTAGGGTTTGGTTCACCCCTCCACTTT. Protein sequence: CASSELGFGSPLHF.

The rearrangement uses TRBV11-1 and TRBJ2-5, with 13 bases aligning to TRBD2. The V gene's germline CDR1 is SGHAT and CDR2 FQDESV (reference sequence). The CDR3 runs 18 residues. V was clipped by 4 bases and J by 4 bases; unmatched bases: 12. CDR3 DNA sequence: TGTGCCAGCAGCTCAATCCATGGACTAGCGGGAGTTGGAGAGACCCAGTACTTC. Protein product: CASSSIHGLAGVGETQYF.

This clonotype was seen repeatedly, ten times or more. The V gene is TRBV28, the J gene TRBJ2-5; D possibly corresponds to TRBD1 (6 bases). CDR3 length: 14 residues. Germline V gives CDR1 MDHEN, CDR2 SYDVKM. Trimming left V 4 bases short and J 2 bases short, with 11 bases between. The CDR3 reads CASSWTATQETQYF. The CDR3 DNA reads TGTGCCAGCAGTTGGACAGCCACTCAAGAGACCCAGTACTTC.